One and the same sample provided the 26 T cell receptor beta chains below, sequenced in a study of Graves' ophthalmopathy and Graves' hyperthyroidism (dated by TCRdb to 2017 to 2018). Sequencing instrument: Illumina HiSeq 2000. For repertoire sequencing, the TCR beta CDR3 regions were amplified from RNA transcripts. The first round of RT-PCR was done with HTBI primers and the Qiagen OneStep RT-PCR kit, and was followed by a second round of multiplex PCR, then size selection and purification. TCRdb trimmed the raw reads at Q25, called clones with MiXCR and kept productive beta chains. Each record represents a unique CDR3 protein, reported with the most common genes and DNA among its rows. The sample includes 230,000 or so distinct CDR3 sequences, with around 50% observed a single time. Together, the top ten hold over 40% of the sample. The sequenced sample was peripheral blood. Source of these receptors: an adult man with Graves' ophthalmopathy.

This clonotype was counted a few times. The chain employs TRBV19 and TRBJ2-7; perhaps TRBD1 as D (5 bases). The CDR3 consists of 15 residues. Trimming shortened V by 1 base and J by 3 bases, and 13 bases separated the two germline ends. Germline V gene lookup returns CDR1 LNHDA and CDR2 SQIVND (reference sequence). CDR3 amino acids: CASSIGRGLSYEQYF. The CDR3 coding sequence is TGTGCCAGTAGTATAGGAAGGGGTTTAAGCTACGAGCAGTACTTC.

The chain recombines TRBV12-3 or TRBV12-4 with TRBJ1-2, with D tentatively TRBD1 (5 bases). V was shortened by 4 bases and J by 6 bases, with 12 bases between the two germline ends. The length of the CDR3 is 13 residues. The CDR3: CASSSERGDGYTF. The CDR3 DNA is TGTGCCAGCAGTTCGGAGAGGGGCGATGGCTACACCTTC.

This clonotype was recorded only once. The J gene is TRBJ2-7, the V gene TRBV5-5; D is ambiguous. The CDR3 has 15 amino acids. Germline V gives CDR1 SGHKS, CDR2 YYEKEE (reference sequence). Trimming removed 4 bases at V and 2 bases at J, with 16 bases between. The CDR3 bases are TGTGCCAGCAGCCCTACAACCGGACCGACCTACGAGCAGTACTTC. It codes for CASSPTTGPTYEQYF.

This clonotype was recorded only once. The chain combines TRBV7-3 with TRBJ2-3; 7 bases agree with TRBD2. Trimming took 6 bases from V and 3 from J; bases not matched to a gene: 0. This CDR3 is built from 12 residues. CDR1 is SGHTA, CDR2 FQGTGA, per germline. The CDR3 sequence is CASRGGTDTQYF. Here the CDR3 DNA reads TGTGCCAGCAGGGGGGGGACAGATACGCAGTATTTT. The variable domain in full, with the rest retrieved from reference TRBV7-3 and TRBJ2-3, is GAGVSQTPSNKVTEKGKYVELRCDPISGHTALYWYRQSLGQGPEFLIYFQGTGAADDSGLPNDRFFAVRPEGSVSTLKIQRTERGDSAVYLCASRGGTDTQYFGPGTRLTVL.

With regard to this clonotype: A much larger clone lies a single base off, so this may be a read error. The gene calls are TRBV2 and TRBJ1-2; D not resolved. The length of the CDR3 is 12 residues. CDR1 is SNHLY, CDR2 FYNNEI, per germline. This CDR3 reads CASQQTNCGYTF. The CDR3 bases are TGTGCCAGTCAACAGACTAACTGTGGCTACACCTTC.

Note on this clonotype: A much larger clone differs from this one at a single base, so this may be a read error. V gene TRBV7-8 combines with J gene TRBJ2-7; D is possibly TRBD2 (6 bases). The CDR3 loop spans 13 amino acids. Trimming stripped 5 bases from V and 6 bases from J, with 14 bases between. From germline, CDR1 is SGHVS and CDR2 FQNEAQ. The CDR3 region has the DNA TGTGCCAGCAGCACTCCAGGGAGGACCGAGCAGTACTTC. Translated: CASSTPGRTEQYF.

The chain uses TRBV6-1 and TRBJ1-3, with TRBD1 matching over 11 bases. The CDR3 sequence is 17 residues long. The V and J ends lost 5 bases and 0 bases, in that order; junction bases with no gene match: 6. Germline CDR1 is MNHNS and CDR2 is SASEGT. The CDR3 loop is CASSSGQGAFSGNTIYF. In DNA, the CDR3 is TGTGCCAGCAGTTCCGGACAGGGGGCTTTCTCTGGAAACACCATATATTTT.

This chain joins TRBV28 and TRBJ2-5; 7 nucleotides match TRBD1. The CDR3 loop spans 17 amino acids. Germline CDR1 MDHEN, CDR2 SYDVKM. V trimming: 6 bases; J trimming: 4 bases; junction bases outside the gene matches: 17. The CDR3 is CASRRTLTGNLGETQYF. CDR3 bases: TGTGCCAGCAGACGCACCTTGACAGGGAATCTTGGAGAGACCCAGTACTTC.

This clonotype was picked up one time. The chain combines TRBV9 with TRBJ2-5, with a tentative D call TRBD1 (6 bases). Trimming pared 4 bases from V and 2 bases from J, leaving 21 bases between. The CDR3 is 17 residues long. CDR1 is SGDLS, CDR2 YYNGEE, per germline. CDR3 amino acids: CASSQGRSGATQETQYF. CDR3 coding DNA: TGTGCCAGCAGCCAAGGTCGTTCAGGGGCTACTCAAGAGACCCAGTACTTC.

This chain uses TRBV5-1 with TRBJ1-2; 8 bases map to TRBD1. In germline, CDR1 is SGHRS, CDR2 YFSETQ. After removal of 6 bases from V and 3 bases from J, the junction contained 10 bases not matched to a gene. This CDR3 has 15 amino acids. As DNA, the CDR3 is TGCGCCAGCACCCTCGGACAGGGAGTTCACTATGGCTACACCTTC. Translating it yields CASTLGQGVHYGYTF.

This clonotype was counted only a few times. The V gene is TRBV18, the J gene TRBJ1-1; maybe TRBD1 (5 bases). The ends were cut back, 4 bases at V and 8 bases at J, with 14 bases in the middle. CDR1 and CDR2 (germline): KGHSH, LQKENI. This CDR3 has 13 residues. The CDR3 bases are TGTGCCAGCTCACTTGTTCCAAGGGGCGAAGCTTTCTTT. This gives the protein CASSLVPRGEAFF.

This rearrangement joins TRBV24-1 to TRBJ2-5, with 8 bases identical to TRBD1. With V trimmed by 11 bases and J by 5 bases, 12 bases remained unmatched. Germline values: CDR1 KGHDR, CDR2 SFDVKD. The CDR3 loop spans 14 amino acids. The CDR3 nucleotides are TGTGCCAGCTCTTGGACAGGGTATTACGAGACCCAGTACTTC. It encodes CASSWTGYYETQYF.

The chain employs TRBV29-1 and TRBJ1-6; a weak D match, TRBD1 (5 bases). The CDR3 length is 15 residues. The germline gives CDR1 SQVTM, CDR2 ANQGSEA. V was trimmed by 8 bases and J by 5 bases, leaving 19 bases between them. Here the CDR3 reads CSLPNPGTDNSPLHF. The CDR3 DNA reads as TGCAGCCTGCCAAACCCGGGGACCGATAATTCACCCCTCCACTTT. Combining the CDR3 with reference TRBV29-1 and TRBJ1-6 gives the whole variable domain SAVISQKPSRDICQRGTSLTIQCQVDSQVTMMFWYRQQPGQSLTLIATANQGSEATYESGFVIDKFPISRPNLTFSTLTVSNMSPEDSSIYLCSLPNPGTDNSPLHFGNGTRLTVT.

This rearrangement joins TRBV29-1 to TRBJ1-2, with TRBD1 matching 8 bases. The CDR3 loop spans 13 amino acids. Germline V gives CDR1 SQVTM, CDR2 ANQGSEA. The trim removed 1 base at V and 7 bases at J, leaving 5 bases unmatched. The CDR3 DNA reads TGCAGCGTTGAAGCCCAGGGGGCGCTTGGCTACACCTTC. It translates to CSVEAQGALGYTF. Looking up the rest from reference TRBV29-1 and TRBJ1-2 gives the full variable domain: SAVISQKPSRDICQRGTSLTIQCQVDSQVTMMFWYRQQPGQSLTLIATANQGSEATYESGFVIDKFPISRPNLTFSTLTVSNMSPEDSSIYLCSVEAQGALGYTFGSGTRLTVV.

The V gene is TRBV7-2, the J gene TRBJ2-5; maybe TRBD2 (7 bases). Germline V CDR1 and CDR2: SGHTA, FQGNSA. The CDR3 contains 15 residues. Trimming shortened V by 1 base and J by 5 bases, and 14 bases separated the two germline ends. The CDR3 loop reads CASSLEGGRVETQYF. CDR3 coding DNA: TGTGCCAGCAGCTTAGAGGGGGGGCGAGTGGAGACCCAGTACTTC.

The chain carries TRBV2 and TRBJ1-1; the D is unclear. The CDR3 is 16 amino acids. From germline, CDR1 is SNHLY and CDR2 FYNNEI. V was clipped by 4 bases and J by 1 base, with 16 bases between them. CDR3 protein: CASSAPRPARNTEAFF. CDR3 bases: TGTGCCAGCAGTGCCCCTAGACCAGCCAGGAACACTGAAGCTTTCTTT.

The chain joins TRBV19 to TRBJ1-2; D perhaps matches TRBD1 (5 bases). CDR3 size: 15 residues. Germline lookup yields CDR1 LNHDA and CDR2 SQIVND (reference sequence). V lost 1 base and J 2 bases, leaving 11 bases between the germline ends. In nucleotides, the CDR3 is TGTGCCAGTAGTATAGGGGGGACGAAGAACTATGGCTACACCTTC. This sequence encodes CASSIGGTKNYGYTF.

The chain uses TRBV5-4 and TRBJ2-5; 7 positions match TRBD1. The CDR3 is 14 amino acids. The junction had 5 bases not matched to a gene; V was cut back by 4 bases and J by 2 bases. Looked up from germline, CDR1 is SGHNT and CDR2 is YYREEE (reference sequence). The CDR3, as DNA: TGTGCCAGCAGCCGCGAGGGACAGCAAGAGACCCAGTACTTC. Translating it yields CASSREGQQETQYF.

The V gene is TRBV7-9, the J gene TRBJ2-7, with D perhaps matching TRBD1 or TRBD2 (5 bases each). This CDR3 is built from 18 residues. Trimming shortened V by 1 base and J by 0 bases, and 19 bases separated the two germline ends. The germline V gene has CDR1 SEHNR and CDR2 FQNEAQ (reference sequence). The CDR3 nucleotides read TGTGCCAGCAGCTTAGATTCTGGTTTCGAGGGGAGCTCCTACGAGCAGTACTTC. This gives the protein CASSLDSGFEGSSYEQYF.

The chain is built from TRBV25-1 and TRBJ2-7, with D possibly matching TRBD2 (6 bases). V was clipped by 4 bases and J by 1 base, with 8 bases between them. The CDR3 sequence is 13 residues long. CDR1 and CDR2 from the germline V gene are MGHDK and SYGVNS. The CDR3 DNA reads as TGTGCCAGCAGTGGGCTAGCGTCCTACGAGCAGTACTTC. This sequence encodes CASSGLASYEQYF.

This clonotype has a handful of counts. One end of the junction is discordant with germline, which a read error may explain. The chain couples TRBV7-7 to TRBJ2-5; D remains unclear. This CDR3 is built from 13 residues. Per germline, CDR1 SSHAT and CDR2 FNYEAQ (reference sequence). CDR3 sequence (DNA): TGTGCTAGCAGCTTGAAAGGGTCGGAGACCCAGTACTTC. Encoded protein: CASSLKGSETQYF.

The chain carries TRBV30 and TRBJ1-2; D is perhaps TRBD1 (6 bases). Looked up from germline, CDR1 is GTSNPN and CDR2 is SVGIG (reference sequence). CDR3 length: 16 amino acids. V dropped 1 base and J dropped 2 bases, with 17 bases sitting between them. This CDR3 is CAWSAPGAWRNYGYTF. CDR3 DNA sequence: TGTGCCTGGAGTGCCCCAGGGGCCTGGAGGAACTATGGCTACACCTTC. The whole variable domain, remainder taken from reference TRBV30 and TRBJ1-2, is SQTIHQWPATLVQPVGSPLSLECTVEGTSNPNLYWYRQAAGRGLQLLFYSVGIGQISSEVPQNLSASRPQDRQFILSSKKLLLSDSGFYLCAWSAPGAWRNYGYTFGSGTRLTVV.

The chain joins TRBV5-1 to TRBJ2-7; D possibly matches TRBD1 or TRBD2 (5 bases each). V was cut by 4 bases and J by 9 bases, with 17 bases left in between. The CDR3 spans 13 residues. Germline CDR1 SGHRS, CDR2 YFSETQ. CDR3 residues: CASSPRDGVGQYF. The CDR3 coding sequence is TGCGCCAGCAGCCCCCGGGACGGCGTTGGGCAGTACTTC.

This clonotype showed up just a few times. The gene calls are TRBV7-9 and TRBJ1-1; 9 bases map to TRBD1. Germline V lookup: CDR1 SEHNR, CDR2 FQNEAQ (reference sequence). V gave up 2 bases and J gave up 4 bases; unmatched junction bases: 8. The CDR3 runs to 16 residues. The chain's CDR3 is CASSLPTGGAGTEAFF. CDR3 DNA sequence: TGTGCCAGCAGCTTACCTACAGGGGGCGCAGGCACTGAAGCTTTCTTT.

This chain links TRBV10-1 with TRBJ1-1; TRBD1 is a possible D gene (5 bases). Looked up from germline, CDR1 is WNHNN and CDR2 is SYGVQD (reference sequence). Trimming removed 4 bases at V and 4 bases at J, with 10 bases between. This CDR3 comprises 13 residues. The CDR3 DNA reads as TGCGCCAGCAGTGCCCCAGGGCGCACTGAAGCTTTCTTT. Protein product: CASSAPGRTEAFF.

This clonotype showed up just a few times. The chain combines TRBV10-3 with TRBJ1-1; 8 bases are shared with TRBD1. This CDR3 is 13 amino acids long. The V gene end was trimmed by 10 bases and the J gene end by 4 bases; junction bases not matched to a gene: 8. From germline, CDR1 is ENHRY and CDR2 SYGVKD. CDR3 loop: CATGQGTGTEAFF. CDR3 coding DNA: TGTGCCACCGGACAGGGAACGGGCACTGAAGCTTTCTTT.